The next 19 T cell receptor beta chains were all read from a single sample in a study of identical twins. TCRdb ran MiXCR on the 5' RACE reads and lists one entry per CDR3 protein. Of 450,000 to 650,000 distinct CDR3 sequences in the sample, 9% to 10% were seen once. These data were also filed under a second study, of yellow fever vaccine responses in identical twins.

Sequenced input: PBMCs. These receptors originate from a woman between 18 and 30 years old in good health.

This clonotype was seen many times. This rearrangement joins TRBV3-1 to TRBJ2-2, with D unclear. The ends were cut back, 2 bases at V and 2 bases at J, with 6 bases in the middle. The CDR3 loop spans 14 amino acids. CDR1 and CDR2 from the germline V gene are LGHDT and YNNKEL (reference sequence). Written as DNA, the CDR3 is TGTGCCAGCAGCCAAAACTTCAACACCGGGGAGCTGTTTTTT. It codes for CASSQNFNTGELFF.

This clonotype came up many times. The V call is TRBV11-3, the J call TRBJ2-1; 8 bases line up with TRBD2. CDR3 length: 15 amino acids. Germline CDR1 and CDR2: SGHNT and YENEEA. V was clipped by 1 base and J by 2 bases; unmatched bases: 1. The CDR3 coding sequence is TGTGCCAGCAGCTTAGTAGCGGGGCCCTACAATGAGCAGTTCTTC. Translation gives CASSLVAGPYNEQFF.

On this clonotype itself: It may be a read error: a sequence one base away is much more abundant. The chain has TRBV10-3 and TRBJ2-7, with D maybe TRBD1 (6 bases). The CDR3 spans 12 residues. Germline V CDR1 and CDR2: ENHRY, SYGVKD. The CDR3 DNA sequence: TGTGCCATCAGTAAGGACAGCTACGAGCGGTACTTC. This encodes CAISKDSYERYF.

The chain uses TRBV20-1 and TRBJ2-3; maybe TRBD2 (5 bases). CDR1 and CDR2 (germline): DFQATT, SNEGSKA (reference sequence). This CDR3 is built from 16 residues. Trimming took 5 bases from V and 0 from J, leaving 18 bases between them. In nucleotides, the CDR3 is TGCAGTGCTCTTCTTTACGGGGTTACTAGCACAGATACGCAGTATTTT. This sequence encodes CSALLYGVTSTDTQYF.

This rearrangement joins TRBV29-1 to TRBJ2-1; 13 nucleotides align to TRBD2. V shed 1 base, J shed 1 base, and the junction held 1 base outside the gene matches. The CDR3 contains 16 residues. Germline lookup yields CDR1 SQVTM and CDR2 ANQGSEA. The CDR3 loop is CSVEGGLAGSYNEQFF. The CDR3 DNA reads TGCAGCGTTGAAGGGGGACTAGCGGGATCCTACAATGAGCAGTTCTTC.

CDR3 sequence (DNA): TGCGCCAGCAGCTTTAGGGACTCCGTCAATGAGCAGTTCTTC. Encoded protein: CASSFRDSVNEQFF. This chain joins TRBV5-1 and TRBJ2-1; a possible D gene is TRBD2 (6 bases). The length of the CDR3 is 14 residues. Trimming cost V 2 bases and J 6 bases, with 12 bases left between them. Germline V lookup: CDR1 SGHRS, CDR2 YFSETQ.

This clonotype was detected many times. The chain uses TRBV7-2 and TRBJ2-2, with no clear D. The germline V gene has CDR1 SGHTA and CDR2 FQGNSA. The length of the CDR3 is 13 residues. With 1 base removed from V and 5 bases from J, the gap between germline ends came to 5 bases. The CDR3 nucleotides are TGTGCCAGCAGCTTAGGCAGGACCGGGGAGCTGTTTTTT. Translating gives CASSLGRTGELFF.

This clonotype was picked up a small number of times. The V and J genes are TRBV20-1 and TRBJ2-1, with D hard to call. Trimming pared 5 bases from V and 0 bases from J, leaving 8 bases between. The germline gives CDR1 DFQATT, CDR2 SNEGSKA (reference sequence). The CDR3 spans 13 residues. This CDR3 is CSAFRSSYNEQFF. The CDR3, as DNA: TGCAGTGCTTTCAGGAGCTCCTACAATGAGCAGTTCTTC.

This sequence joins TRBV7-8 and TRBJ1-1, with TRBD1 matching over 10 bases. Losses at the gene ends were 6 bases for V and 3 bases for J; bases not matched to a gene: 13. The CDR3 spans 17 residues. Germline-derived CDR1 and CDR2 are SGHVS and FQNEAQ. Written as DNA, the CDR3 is TGTGCCAGCAGTCTCGAGACAGGGGGCGAAGTAGACACTGAAGCTTTCTTT. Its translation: CASSLETGGEVDTEAFF.

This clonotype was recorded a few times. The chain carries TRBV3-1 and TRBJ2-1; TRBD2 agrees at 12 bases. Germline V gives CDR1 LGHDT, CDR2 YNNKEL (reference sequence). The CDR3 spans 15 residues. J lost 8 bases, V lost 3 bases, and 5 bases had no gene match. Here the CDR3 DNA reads TGTGCCAGCAGCCAGCTAGCGGGGGGGCCTGATGAGCAGTTCTTC. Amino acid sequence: CASSQLAGGPDEQFF.

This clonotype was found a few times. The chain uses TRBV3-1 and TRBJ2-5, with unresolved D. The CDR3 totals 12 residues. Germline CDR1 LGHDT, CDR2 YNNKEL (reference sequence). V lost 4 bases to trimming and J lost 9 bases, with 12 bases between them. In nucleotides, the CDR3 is TGTGCCAGCAGCCGAAACCAGCAGGCCCAGTACTTC. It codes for CASSRNQQAQYF.

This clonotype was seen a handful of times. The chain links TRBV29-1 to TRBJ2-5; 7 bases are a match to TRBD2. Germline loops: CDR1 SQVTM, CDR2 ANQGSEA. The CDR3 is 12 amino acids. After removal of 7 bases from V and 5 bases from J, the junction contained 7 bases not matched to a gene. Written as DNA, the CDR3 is TGCAGCGCACTCGGGACTAAGGAGACCCAGTACTTC. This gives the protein CSALGTKETQYF.

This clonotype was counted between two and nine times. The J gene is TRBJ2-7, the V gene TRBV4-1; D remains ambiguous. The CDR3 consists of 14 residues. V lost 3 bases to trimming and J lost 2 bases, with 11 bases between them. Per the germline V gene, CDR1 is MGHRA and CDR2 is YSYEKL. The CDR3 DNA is TGCGCCAGCAGCCAGTTGACCAAGACCTACGAGCAGTACTTC. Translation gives CASSQLTKTYEQYF.

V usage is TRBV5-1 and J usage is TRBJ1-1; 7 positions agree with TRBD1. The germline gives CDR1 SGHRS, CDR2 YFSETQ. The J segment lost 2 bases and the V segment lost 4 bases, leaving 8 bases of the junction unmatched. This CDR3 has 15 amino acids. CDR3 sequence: CASSTGDSLNTEAFF. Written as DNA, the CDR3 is TGCGCCAGCAGCACGGGGGACAGCCTAAACACTGAAGCTTTCTTT.

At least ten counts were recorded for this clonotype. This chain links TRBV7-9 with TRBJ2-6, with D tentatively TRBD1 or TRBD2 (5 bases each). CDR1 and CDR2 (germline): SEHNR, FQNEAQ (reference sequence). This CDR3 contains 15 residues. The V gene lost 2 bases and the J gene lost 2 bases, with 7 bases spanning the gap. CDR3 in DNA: TGTGCCAGCAGCTTAATGGGACCTGGGGCCAACGTCCTGACTTTC. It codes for CASSLMGPGANVLTF.

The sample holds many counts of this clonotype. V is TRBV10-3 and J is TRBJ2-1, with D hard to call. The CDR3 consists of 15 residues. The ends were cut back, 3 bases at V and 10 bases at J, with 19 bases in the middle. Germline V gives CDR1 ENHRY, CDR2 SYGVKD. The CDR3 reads CAISEGDNRVVEQFF. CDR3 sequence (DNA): TGTGCCATCAGTGAAGGTGACAACCGAGTGGTCGAGCAGTTCTTC.

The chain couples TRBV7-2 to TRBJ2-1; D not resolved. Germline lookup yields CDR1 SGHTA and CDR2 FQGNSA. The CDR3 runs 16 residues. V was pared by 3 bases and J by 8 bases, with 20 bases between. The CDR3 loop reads CASSFTPQNQDDEQFF. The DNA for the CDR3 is TGTGCCAGCAGCTTCACTCCCCAAAACCAGGACGATGAGCAGTTCTTC.

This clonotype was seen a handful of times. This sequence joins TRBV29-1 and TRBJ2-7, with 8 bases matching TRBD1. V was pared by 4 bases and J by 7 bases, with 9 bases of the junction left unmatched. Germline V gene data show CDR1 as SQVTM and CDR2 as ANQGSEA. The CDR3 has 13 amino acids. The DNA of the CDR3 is TGCAGCGTTGCGGGGGACAGGCCTACAGAGCAGTACTTC. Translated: CSVAGDRPTEQYF.

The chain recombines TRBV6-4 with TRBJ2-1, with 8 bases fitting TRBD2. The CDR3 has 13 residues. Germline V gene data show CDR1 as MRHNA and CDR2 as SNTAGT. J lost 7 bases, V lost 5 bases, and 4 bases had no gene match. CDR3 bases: TGTGCCAGCAGTACCCCTAGCGGGAATGAGCAGTTCTTC. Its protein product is CASSTPSGNEQFF.